This entry lists 28 T cell receptor beta chains sequenced from one sample in a study of vaccination and CD4 T cells after COVID-19. Scientists ran DNA taken from cultured CD4+ T cells through the Oncomine TCR Beta short-read assay for sequencing. TCRdb called the PCR reads again in MiXCR, with one record for every CDR3 protein. The sample lists more than 15,000 distinct CDR3 sequences; around 60% were seen once. Treatment given: roughly 11-day PBMC culture with coronavirus spike peptide pools or control peptides (ViraFEST assay). Their specific antigens are unknown. The sample comprised CD4+ T cells from blood, cultured in vitro. The receptor source for this set is a human donor who had recovered from COVID-19.

The chain links TRBV7-2 to TRBJ1-6; D possibly corresponds to TRBD1 (6 bases). The V gene's germline CDR1 is SGHTA and CDR2 FQGNSA. The CDR3 runs 14 residues. Trimming pared 4 bases from V and 8 bases from J, leaving 12 bases between. In nucleotides, the CDR3 is TGTGCCAGCAGCTCACCGGGACAATATTCACCCCTCCACTTT. Protein sequence: CASSSPGQYSPLHF. Full variable domain (missing parts from reference TRBV7-2 and TRBJ1-6): GAGVSQSPSNKVTEKGKDVELRCDPISGHTALYWYRQSLGQGLEFLIYFQGNSAPDKSGLPSDRFSAERTGGSVSTLTIQRTQQEDSAVYLCASSSPGQYSPLHFGNGTRLTVT.

This clonotype showed up just a few times. The V and J genes are TRBV7-3 and TRBJ2-2; TRBD1 is a possible D gene (7 bases). V shed 3 bases and J shed 3 bases, with 11 bases lying between them. CDR1 and CDR2 (germline): SGHTA, FQGTGA. This CDR3 has 15 residues. The CDR3 reads CASSFTGDYTGELFF. The CDR3 bases are TGTGCCAGCAGCTTCACAGGGGACTACACCGGGGAGCTGTTTTTT.

The V gene is TRBV19, the J gene TRBJ1-2; 7 positions agree with TRBD1. Germline CDR1 is LNHDA and CDR2 is SQIVND (reference sequence). This CDR3 is 13 amino acids long. The ends lost 7 bases at V and 8 bases at J; junction bases unmatched: 10. This CDR3 reads CASTQQGVWGYTF. The CDR3 bases are TGTGCCAGTACCCAGCAGGGGGTCTGGGGCTACACCTTC.

This clonotype was counted a few times. This chain uses TRBV5-4 with TRBJ1-2, with no clear D. Germline loops: CDR1 SGHNT, CDR2 YYREEE (reference sequence). The V end was cut by 3 bases, the J end by 4 bases, with 13 bases between. The CDR3 extends over 14 amino acids. The CDR3 protein is CASSSVPLGYGYTF. The CDR3 coding sequence is TGTGCCAGCAGCTCCGTGCCGCTCGGCTATGGCTACACCTTC. The full variable domain, in which reference TRBV5-4 and TRBJ1-2 provide the parts outside the CDR3, is ETGVTQSPTHLIKTRGQQVTLRCSSQSGHNTVSWYQQALGQGPQFIFQYYREEENGRGNFPPRFSGLQFPNYSSELNVNALELDDSALYLCASSSVPLGYGYTFGSGTRLTVV.

This clonotype has a handful of counts. The J gene is TRBJ2-7, the V gene TRBV20-1; the match to TRBD2 covers 7 bases. Unmatched junction bases numbered 5, after V lost 3 bases and J lost 0 bases. CDR3 length: 14 amino acids. The germline V gene has CDR1 DFQATT and CDR2 SNEGSKA (reference sequence). Written as DNA, the CDR3 is TGCAGTGCTAGGCGGGGCGGGGGCTCCTACGAGCAGTACTTC. Protein: CSARRGGGSYEQYF.

This clonotype was observed a handful of times. The chain employs TRBV25-1 and TRBJ1-1; D uncertain. The V gene lost 8 bases and the J gene lost 11 bases, with 15 bases spanning the gap. The germline V gene encodes CDR1 MGHDK and CDR2 SYGVNS. CDR3 length equals 11 residues. The CDR3 protein is CASGRRSPAFF. Here the CDR3 DNA reads TGTGCCAGCGGACGACGCTCCCCCGCTTTCTTT.

This clonotype has more than one count but fewer than ten. The chain recombines TRBV2 with TRBJ1-5; the match to TRBD1 covers 7 bases. CDR1 and CDR2 from the germline V gene are SNHLY and FYNNEI. Trimming removed 8 bases from V and 2 bases from J; junction bases left unmatched: 9. CDR3 size: 15 residues. The CDR3 DNA follows: TGTGCCAGCTCCTCCCAGGGGGGGGGCAATCAGCCCCAGCATTTT. Translation: CASSSQGGGNQPQHF.

The genes are TRBV6-5 and TRBJ2-2; D unclear. Germline V lookup: CDR1 MNHEY, CDR2 SVGAGI. V was trimmed by 6 bases and J by 5 bases, leaving 19 bases between them. The CDR3 length is 16 residues. CDR3 nucleotide sequence: TGTGCCAGCAGCTACATGAGTGGGGTGGTGACCGGGGAGCTGTTTTTT. It specifies CASSYMSGVVTGELFF.

The chain couples TRBV19 to TRBJ1-1; D gene ambiguous. Trimming took off 2 bases at V and 3 bases at J, with 10 bases between the two ends. CDR1 is LNHDA and CDR2 is SQIVND in the germline V gene (reference sequence). CDR3 length: 14 amino acids. CDR3 coding DNA: TGTGCCAGTAGTATATCCCCGGGAGACACTGAAGCTTTCTTT. Amino acids: CASSISPGDTEAFF.

This clonotype was detected a few times. The J gene is TRBJ2-3, the V gene TRBV20-1; D not certain. Trimming took off 1 base at V and 1 base at J, with 12 bases between the two ends. CDR3 length: 15 amino acids. Germline V gene sequence: CDR1 DFQATT, CDR2 SNEGSKA (reference sequence). The CDR3 is CSARGLGSRTDTQYF. CDR3 in DNA: TGCAGTGCTAGAGGTCTGGGTTCCCGCACAGATACGCAGTATTTT.

The chain employs TRBV15 and TRBJ1-5; TRBD1 matches 7 bases. Germline lookup yields CDR1 LNHNV and CDR2 YYDKDF (reference sequence). V lost 5 bases to trimming and J lost 6 bases; unmatched junction nucleotides: 10. This CDR3 contains 15 residues. The CDR3 sequence: CATSPGGTEGQPQHF. CDR3 DNA sequence: TGTGCCACCAGCCCAGGGGGGACAGAGGGTCAGCCCCAGCATTTT.

The chain joins TRBV7-2 to TRBJ2-1; no reliable D call. Germline V gives CDR1 SGHTA, CDR2 FQGNSA. V lost 1 base, J lost 2 bases, and 9 bases lay in between. The CDR3 is 15 amino acids. CDR3 protein: CASSLVRLPYNEQFF. The CDR3 DNA reads as TGTGCCAGCAGCTTAGTGCGGTTACCCTACAATGAGCAGTTCTTC.

This clonotype came up a few times. The chain carries TRBV7-2 and TRBJ1-1; tentative D call: TRBD1 (5 bases). V was pared by 3 bases and J by 5 bases, with 10 bases between. CDR3 length: 13 amino acids. Germline V gene sequence: CDR1 SGHTA, CDR2 FQGNSA. The CDR3 nucleotides are TGTGCCAGCAGCTTTTCTAGGGGTACTGAAGCTTTCTTT. Translated: CASSFSRGTEAFF.

The CDR3 is CSATGQYQETQYF. CDR3 DNA: TGCAGTGCCACGGGACAGTACCAAGAGACCCAGTACTTC. This sequence joins TRBV20-1 and TRBJ2-5; 7 bases are a match to TRBD1. J gave up 0 bases and V 6 bases, and 4 bases lay outside the gene matches. This CDR3 is 13 amino acids long. Germline CDR1 reads DFQATT; CDR2 reads SNEGSKA (reference sequence).

The chain uses TRBV12-3 or TRBV12-4 and TRBJ1-1; D gene uncertain. The CDR3 is 15 residues long. V lost 1 base and J lost 1, with 10 bases in between. DNA of the CDR3: TGTGCCAGCAGTTTAGGCCTTAAAGCGAACACTGAAGCTTTCTTT. Translation: CASSLGLKANTEAFF.

The chain recombines TRBV30 with TRBJ1-5; D perhaps matches TRBD1 (6 bases). V was shortened by 2 bases and J by 8 bases, with 10 bases between the two germline ends. The CDR3 extends over 12 amino acids. Germline values: CDR1 GTSNPN, CDR2 SVGIG (reference sequence). The CDR3 is CAWSLQGKPQHF. The CDR3, as DNA: TGTGCCTGGAGTCTCCAGGGGAAGCCCCAGCATTTT.

The chain employs TRBV6-1 and TRBJ2-7; 7 bases fit TRBD2. Germline values: CDR1 MNHNS, CDR2 SASEGT. This CDR3 region has 13 residues. V lost 10 bases to trimming and J lost 5 bases; unmatched junction nucleotides: 11. CDR3 sequence: CATDAGDVDEQYF. The CDR3 DNA follows: TGTGCCACCGATGCGGGAGACGTCGACGAGCAGTACTTC.

The J gene is TRBJ2-2, the V gene TRBV10-2; TRBD2 might be the D (5 bases). Germline CDR1 and CDR2: WSHSY and SAAADI. The CDR3 totals 13 residues. V lost 11 bases, J lost 5 bases, and 15 bases lay in between. CDR3 loop: CALAGSRTGELFF. The CDR3, as DNA: TGCGCCTTGGCGGGCTCGCGTACCGGGGAGCTGTTTTTT.

This chain uses TRBV11-1 with TRBJ2-5; TRBD1 agrees at 10 bases. CDR3 length: 16 residues. The ends lost 5 bases at V and 2 bases at J; junction bases unmatched: 8. Germline assignment: CDR1 SGHAT and CDR2 FQDESV (reference sequence). CDR3 loop: CASSKRQGAKQETQYF. The CDR3 nucleotides read TGTGCCAGCAGCAAAAGACAGGGGGCGAAGCAAGAGACCCAGTACTTC.

This clonotype was seen more than once but under ten times. The V call is TRBV7-9, the J call TRBJ2-5; D not certain. Per germline, CDR1 SEHNR and CDR2 FQNEAQ (reference sequence). The CDR3 is 12 residues long. V lost 6 bases, J lost 7 bases, and 12 bases lay in between. CDR3 loop: CASRREVGTQYF. The CDR3 bases are TGTGCCAGCAGGCGAGAGGTTGGGACCCAGTACTTC.

V is TRBV27 and J is TRBJ1-4; TRBD1 is a possible D gene (5 bases). Germline loops: CDR1 MNHEY, CDR2 SMNVEV (reference sequence). This CDR3 comprises 13 residues. The V gene lost 6 bases and the J gene lost 5 bases, with 10 bases spanning the gap. DNA of the CDR3: TGTGCCAGCAGCTCCAGACAGAATGAAAAACTGTTTTTT. It specifies CASSSRQNEKLFF.

The chain recombines TRBV4-1 with TRBJ2-5; no reliable D call. V gave up 0 bases and J gave up 5 bases, with 7 bases separating them. Germline V gene lookup returns CDR1 MGHRA and CDR2 YSYEKL. The CDR3 has 13 amino acids. Here the CDR3 DNA reads TGCGCCAGCAGCCAAGATCAAGCCGAGACCCAGTACTTC. As protein: CASSQDQAETQYF.

The CDR3, as DNA: TGTGCCAGCAGCTCCCTGACAGATGAAAAAGCTTTCTTT. Its translation is CASSSLTDEKAFF. This chain joins TRBV7-2 and TRBJ1-1; D may be TRBD1 (5 bases). Per germline, CDR1 SGHTA and CDR2 FQGNSA. The V end was cut by 4 bases, the J end by 9 bases, with 15 bases between. The CDR3 contains 13 residues.

This clonotype was observed a handful of times. V is TRBV5-1 and J is TRBJ1-2; D unresolved. CDR1 and CDR2 from the germline V gene are SGHRS and YFSETQ. V was shortened by 2 bases and J by 3 bases, with 8 bases between the two germline ends. This CDR3 region has 13 residues. The CDR3 is CASSLWTDYGYTF. The CDR3 nucleotides are TGCGCCAGCAGCTTATGGACGGACTATGGCTACACCTTC.

The V and J genes are TRBV20-1 and TRBJ1-2; D unclear. Looked up from germline, CDR1 is DFQATT and CDR2 is SNEGSKA (reference sequence). V shed 5 bases and J shed 1 base, with 14 bases lying between them. This CDR3 comprises 14 residues. The CDR3 DNA reads TGCAGTGCTGGCCCGAGACTCAGTAACTATGGCTACACCTTC. This gives the protein CSAGPRLSNYGYTF.

This clonotype was observed a few times. V and J are TRBV7-8 and TRBJ1-6; tentatively, D is TRBD1 (5 bases). The length of the CDR3 is 15 residues. Germline loops: CDR1 SGHVS, CDR2 FQNEAQ. The V end lost 5 bases, the J end lost 6 bases, and 14 bases lay between the germline ends. The CDR3 region is CASSTGQTFNSPLHF. For the CDR3, the DNA is TGTGCCAGCAGCACAGGACAAACATTTAATTCACCCCTCCACTTT.

The V call is TRBV6-1, the J call TRBJ1-2; D gene uncertain. The CDR3 sequence is 14 residues long. In germline, CDR1 is MNHNS, CDR2 SASEGT. Trimming cost V 1 base and J 6 bases, with 12 bases left between them. CDR3 sequence reads: CASSEGSGTNGYTF. CDR3 sequence (DNA): TGTGCCAGCAGTGAAGGATCAGGAACCAATGGCTACACCTTC.

The chain is built from TRBV19 and TRBJ2-1, with no clear D. The CDR3 extends over 14 amino acids. V lost 2 bases and J 9 bases, leaving 14 bases between the germline ends. Germline V gene lookup returns CDR1 LNHDA and CDR2 SQIVND (reference sequence). The CDR3 DNA is TGTGCCAGTAGTATACAGAGCCTGGGCGGTGAGCAGTTCTTC. It translates to CASSIQSLGGEQFF. Complete variable domain (other parts from reference TRBV19 and TRBJ2-1): DGGITQSPKYLFRKEGQNVTLSCEQNLNHDAMYWYRQDPGQGLRLIYYSQIVNDFQKGDIAEGYSVSREKKESFPLTVTSAQKNPTAFYLCASSIQSLGGEQFFGPGTRLTVL.